The T cell receptor beta chain described here comes from a study of blood T cell repertoires in COVID-19. Study as a whole: The United States, Italy and Spain were the sources of the acute and convalescent COVID-19 samples. Sources were T cells, B-cell-depleted T cells, or PBMCs; the material itself was cDNA or gDNA.

Everyone who took part was roughly 18 to 90 years old, and they came from about two dozen US areas. Methods used by the authors: Quantification of nucleated cells was approximated via reference gene primer amplification. Libraries were prepared by immunoSEQ multiplex PCR; TCRdb keeps only in-frame clonotypes and omits some of them. V, J and clone size reflect that table, while D and trimming were determined from the DNA. The sample includes approximately 250,000 clones, just under 90% of them seen just once. The CDR3 is 11 residues long. CDR1 DFQATT and CDR2 SNEGSKA come from the germline V gene (reference sequence). Deletions cut 7 bases from V and 2 bases from J, with 9 bases between.

The sequencing sample was made of PBMCs or T cells enriched from blood (not recorded which). The receptor was isolated from a woman aged 30 to 39 with acute COVID-19. This chain uses TRBV20-1 with TRBJ2-7; D is unclear. CDR3 DNA sequence: TGCAGTGTCCCGCTAACCTACGAGCAGTACTTC. Translated, it gives CSVPLTYEQYF.